This entry features one T cell receptor beta chain sequence. Across roughly 25 US areas, participants ranged in age from about 18 to 90 years. The J segment lost 5 bases and the V segment lost 7 bases, leaving 14 bases of the junction unmatched. The CDR3 runs 16 residues. CDR1 is SNHLY and CDR2 is FYNNEI in the germline V gene. Clones were read by immunoSEQ multiplex PCR, and TCRdb kept only the in-frame ones, dropping some. The repertoire has roughly 250,000 clones, 85% to 90% of them found once; the top ten carry about 1.6%. The sample is drawn from a study of blood T cell repertoires in COVID-19. As for the study in general: COVID-19 samples from acute and convalescent phases originated in the United States, Italy and Spain. T cells, B-cell-depleted T cells, or PBMCs supplied cDNA or gDNA.

This TCR came from a woman between 50 and 59 years old who had recovered from COVID-19. Sequenced input: PBMCs or T cells enriched from blood (not recorded which). This chain connects TRBV2 to TRBJ2-7, with 10 bases aligning to TRBD1. CDR3 protein: CASKKTGGGSADEQYF. The CDR3, as DNA: TGTGCCAGCAAGAAGACAGGGGGCGGTTCCGCCGACGAGCAGTACTTC.